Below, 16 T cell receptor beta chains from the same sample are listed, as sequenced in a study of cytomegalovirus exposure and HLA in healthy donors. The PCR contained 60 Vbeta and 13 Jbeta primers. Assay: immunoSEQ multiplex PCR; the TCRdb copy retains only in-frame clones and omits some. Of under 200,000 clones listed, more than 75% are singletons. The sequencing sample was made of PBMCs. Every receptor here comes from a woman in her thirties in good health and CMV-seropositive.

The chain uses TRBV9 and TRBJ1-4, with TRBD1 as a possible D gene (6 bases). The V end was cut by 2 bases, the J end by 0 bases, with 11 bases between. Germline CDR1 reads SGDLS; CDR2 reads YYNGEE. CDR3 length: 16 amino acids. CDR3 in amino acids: CASSVDRSATNEKLFF. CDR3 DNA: TGTGCCAGCAGCGTTGACAGGTCTGCAACTAATGAAAAACTGTTTTTT.

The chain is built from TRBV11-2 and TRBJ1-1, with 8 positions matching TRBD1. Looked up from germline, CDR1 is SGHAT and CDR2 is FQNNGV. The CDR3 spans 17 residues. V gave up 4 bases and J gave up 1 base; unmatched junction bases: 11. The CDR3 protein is CASSSGQGRIGNTEAFF. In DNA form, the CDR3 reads TGTGCCAGCAGCTCCGGACAGGGTAGGATAGGGAACACTGAAGCTTTCTTT.

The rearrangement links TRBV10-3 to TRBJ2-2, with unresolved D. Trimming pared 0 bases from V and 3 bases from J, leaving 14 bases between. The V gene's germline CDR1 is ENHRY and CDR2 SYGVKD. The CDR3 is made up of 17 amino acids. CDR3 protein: CAISESRSRAYTGELFF. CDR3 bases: TGTGCCATCAGTGAGTCACGTTCGAGAGCCTACACCGGGGAGCTGTTTTTT.

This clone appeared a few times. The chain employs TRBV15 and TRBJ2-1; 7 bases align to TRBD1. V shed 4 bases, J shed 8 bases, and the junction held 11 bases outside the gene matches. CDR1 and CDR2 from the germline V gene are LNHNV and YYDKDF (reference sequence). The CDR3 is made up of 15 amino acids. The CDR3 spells CATSKDPTGSDEQFF. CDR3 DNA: TGTGCCACCAGCAAGGATCCGACAGGGTCGGATGAGCAGTTCTTC.

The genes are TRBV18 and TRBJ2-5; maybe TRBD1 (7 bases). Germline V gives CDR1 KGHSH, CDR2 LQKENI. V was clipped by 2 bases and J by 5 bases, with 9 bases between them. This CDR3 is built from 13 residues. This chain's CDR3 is CASSPSGGETQYF. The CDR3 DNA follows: TGTGCCAGCTCACCATCAGGGGGGGAGACCCAGTACTTC.

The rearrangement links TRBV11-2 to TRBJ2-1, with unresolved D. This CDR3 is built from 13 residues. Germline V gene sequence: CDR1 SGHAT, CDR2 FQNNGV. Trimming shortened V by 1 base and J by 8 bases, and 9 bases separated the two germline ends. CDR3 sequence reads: CASSLVLQYEQFF. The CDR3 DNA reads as TGTGCCAGCAGCTTAGTTTTACAGTATGAGCAGTTCTTC.

The CDR3 DNA is TGTGCCAGTAGTCCCAGCTCGACGGGAGCTAACTATGGCTACACCTTC. This translates into CASSPSSTGANYGYTF. The chain is built from TRBV19 and TRBJ1-2, with D hard to call. Trimming removed 5 bases at V and 0 bases at J, with 16 bases between. Germline V lookup: CDR1 LNHDA, CDR2 SQIVND (reference sequence). CDR3 length: 16 amino acids.

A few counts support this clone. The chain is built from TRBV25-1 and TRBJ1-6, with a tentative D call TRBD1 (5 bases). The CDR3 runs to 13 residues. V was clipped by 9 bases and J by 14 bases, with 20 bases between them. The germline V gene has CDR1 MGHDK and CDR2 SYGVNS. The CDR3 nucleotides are TGTGCCAGGAAGGTCTCTTTTCGACAGTCCCTCCACTTT. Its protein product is CARKVSFRQSLHF.

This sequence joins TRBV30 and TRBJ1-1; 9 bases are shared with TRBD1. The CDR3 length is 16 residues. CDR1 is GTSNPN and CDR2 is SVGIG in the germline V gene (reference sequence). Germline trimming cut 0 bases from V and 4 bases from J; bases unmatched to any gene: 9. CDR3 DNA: TGTGCCTGGAGTGTACCCCGGACAGGGGTGCCCACTGAAGCTTTCTTT. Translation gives CAWSVPRTGVPTEAFF.

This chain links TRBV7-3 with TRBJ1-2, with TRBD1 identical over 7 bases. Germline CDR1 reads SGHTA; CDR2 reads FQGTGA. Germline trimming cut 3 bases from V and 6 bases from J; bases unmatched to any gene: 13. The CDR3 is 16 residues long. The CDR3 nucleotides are TGTGCCAGCAGCTTCGGCCCCGACAGGGCGTACCATGGCTACACCTTC. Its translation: CASSFGPDRAYHGYTF.

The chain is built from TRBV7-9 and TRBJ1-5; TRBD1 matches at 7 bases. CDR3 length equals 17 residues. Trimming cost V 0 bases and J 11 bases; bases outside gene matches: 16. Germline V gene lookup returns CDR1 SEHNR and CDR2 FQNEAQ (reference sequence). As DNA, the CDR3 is TGTGCCAGCAGCTTAGCTAGGAGAAGAAGGGGGCGCTTGGCCCAGCATTTT. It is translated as CASSLARRRRGRLAQHF.

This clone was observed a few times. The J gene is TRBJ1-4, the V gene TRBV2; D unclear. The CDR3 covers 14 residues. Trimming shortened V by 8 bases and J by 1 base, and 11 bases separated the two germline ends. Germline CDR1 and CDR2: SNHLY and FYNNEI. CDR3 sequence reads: CASGRTVTNEKLFF. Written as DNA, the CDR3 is TGTGCCAGCGGTCGGACTGTAACTAATGAAAAACTGTTTTTT. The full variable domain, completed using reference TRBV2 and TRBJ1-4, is EPEVTQTPSHQVTQMGQEVILRCVPISNHLYFYWYRQILGQKVEFLVSFYNNEISEKSEIFDDQFSVERPDGSNFTLKIRSTKLEDSAMYFCASGRTVTNEKLFFGSGTQLSVL.

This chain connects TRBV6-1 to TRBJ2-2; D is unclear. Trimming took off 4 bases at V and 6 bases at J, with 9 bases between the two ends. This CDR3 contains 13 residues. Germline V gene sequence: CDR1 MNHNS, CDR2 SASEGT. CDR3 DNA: TGTGCCAGCAGTGGCGGCGATCCCGGGGAGCTGTTTTTT. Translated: CASSGGDPGELFF.

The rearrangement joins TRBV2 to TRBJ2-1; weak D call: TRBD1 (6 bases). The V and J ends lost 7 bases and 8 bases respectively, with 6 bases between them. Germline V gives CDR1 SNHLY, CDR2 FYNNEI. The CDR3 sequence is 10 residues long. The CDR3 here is CASKGDEQFF. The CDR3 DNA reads TGTGCCAGCAAGGGGGATGAGCAGTTCTTC.

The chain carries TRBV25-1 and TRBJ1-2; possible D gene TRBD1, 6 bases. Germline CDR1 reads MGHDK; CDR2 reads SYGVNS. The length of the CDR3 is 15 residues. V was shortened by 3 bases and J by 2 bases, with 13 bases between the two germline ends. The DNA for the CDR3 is TGTGCCAGCAGTGAGGGGGGGGCTGAGAACTATGGCTACACCTTC. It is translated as CASSEGGAENYGYTF.

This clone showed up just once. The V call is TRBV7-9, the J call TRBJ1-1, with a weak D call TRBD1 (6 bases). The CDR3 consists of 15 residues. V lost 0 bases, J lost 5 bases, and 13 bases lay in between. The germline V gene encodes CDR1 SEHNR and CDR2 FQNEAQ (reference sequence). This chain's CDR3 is CASSLAGGGQTEAFF. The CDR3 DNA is TGTGCCAGCAGCTTAGCGGGTGGGGGACAAACTGAAGCTTTCTTT.